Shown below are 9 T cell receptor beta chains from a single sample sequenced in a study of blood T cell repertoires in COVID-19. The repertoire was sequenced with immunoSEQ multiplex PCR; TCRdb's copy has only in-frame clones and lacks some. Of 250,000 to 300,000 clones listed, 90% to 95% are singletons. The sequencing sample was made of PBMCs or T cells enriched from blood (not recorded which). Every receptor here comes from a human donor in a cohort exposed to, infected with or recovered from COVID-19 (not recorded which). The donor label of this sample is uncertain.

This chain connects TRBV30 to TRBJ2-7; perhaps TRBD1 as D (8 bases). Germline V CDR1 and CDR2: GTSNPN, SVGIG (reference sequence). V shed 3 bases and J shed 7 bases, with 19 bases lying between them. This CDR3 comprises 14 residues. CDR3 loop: CAWSENRGGREQYF. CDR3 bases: TGTGCCTGGAGCGAAAACAGGGGGGGAAGGGAGCAGTACTTC.

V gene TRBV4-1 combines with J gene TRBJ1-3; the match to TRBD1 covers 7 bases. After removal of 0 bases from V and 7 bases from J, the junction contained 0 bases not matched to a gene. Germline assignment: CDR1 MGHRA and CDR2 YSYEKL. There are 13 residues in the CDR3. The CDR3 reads CASSQEQGNTIYF. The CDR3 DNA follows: TGCGCCAGCAGCCAAGAACAGGGGAACACCATATATTTT.

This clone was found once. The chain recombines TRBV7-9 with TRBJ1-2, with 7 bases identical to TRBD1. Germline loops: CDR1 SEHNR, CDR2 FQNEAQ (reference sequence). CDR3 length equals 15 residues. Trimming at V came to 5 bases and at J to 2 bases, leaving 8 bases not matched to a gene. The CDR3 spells CASSLAGTANYGYTF. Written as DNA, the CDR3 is TGTGCCAGCAGCCTCGCCGGGACAGCAAACTATGGCTACACCTTC.

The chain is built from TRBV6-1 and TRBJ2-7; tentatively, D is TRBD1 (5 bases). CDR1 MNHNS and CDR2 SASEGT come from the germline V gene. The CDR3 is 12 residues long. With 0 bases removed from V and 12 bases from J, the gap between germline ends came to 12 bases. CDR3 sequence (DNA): TGTGCCAGCAGTGAAGCGTACGGACAACGGTACTTC. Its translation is CASSEAYGQRYF.

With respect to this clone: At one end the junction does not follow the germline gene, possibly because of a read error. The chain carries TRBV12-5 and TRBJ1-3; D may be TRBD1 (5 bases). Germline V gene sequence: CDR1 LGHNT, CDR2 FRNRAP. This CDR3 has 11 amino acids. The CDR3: CASGLGGRLRF. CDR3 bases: TGTGCTAGTGGTTTGGGGGGCAGGTTAAGGTTT.

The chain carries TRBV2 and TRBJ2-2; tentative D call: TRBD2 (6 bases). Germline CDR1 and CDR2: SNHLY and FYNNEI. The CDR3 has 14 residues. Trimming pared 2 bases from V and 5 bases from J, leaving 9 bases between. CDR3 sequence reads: CASSEIAGTGELFF. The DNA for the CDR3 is TGTGCCAGCAGTGAAATTGCGGGGACCGGGGAGCTGTTTTTT.

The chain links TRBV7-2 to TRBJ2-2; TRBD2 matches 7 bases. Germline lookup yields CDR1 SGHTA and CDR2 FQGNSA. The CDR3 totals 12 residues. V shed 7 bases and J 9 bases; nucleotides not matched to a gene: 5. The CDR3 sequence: CASNLGGRELFF. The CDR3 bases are TGTGCCAGCAACCTGGGAGGGCGGGAGCTGTTTTTT. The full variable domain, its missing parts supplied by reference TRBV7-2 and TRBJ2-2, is GAGVSQSPSNKVTEKGKDVELRCDPISGHTALYWYRQSLGQGLEFLIYFQGNSAPDKSGLPSDRFSAERTGGSVSTLTIQRTQQEDSAVYLCASNLGGRELFFGEGSRLTVL.

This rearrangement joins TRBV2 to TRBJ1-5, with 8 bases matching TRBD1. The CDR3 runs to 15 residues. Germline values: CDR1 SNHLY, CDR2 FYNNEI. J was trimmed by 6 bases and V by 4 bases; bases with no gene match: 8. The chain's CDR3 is CASSADRGGSQPQHF. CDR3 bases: TGTGCCAGCAGTGCTGACAGGGGAGGTAGTCAGCCCCAGCATTTT.

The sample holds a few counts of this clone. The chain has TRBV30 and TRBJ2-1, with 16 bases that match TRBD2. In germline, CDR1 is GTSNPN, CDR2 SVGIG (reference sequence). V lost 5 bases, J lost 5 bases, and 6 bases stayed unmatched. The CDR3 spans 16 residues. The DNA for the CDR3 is TGTGCCTGGTGCCCGGGACTAGCGGGGGGGAACAATGAGCAGTTCTTC. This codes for CAWCPGLAGGNNEQFF.